The 22 T cell receptor beta chains in this list originate from one sample, sequenced in a study of identical twins. TCRdb recomputed calls from the 5' RACE reads with MiXCR, one row per CDR3 protein. Among 420,000 or so distinct CDR3 sequences listed, approximately 18% were seen once. Sequenced: naive T cells sorted from blood. These receptors were taken from a man aged 50-59 years in good health.

This clonotype was seen more than once but under ten times. The chain combines TRBV2 with TRBJ2-3, with 7 bases fitting TRBD2. V was pared by 6 bases and J by 2 bases, with 8 bases of the junction left unmatched. Germline CDR1 is SNHLY and CDR2 is FYNNEI. This CDR3 comprises 15 residues. The CDR3 DNA reads as TGTGCCAGCAGGGGTCTAGCGGCCTCCACAGATACGCAGTATTTT. As protein: CASRGLAASTDTQYF.

The chain recombines TRBV6-1 with TRBJ2-2; the D gene is possibly TRBD2 (6 bases). This CDR3 region has 15 residues. Germline V gives CDR1 MNHNS, CDR2 SASEGT. V dropped 6 bases and J dropped 4 bases, with 15 bases sitting between them. In DNA form, the CDR3 reads TGTGCCAGCAGATTCATAAAGGGAGGCACCGGGGAGCTGTTTTTT. As protein: CASRFIKGGTGELFF.

The chain is built from TRBV4-2 and TRBJ2-1; 8 bases match TRBD2. V shed 0 bases, J shed 4 bases, and the junction held 11 bases outside the gene matches. Germline V gene lookup returns CDR1 LGHNA and CDR2 YNFKEQ. The CDR3 sequence is 18 residues long. CDR3 loop: CASSQDGGRTLAYNEQFF. DNA of the CDR3: TGTGCCAGCAGCCAAGATGGCGGGAGGACCCTAGCATACAATGAGCAGTTCTTC.

This clonotype was counted at least ten times. The rearrangement uses TRBV6-5 and TRBJ1-6; D call uncertain. CDR1 MNHEY and CDR2 SVGAGI come from the germline V gene. Between the trimmed V and J ends, which lost 2 bases and 7 bases, there was a span of 15 bases. This CDR3 region has 16 residues. Here the CDR3 DNA reads TGTGCCAGCAGTTACGCCCGTTACCGACCAAATTCACCCCTCCACTTT. It translates to CASSYARYRPNSPLHF.

The table lists this clonotype with a few counts. The junction departs from germline at one end; a sequencing error may be responsible. This rearrangement joins TRBV7-8 to TRBJ2-2; possibly TRBD2 for D (5 bases). The germline V gene has CDR1 SGHVS and CDR2 FQNEAQ. This CDR3 is 15 amino acids long. The CDR3 DNA reads as TGTGCCAACAGCTTACGGGGAGAGAACACCGGGGAGCTGTTTTTT. This gives the protein CANSLRGENTGELFF.

This clonotype came up once. A much larger clone differs by one base, so this may be a read error. The V and J genes are TRBV10-3 and TRBJ2-5, with 10 bases fitting TRBD1. Losses at the gene ends were 10 bases for V and 7 bases for J; bases not matched to a gene: 12. The CDR3 loop spans 14 amino acids. Germline-derived CDR1 and CDR2 are ENHRY and SYGVKD. The chain's CDR3 is CATQTGDRGGTQYF. The CDR3, as DNA: TGTGCCACCCAGACCGGGGACAGGGGTGGGACCCAGTACTTC.

At least ten counts were recorded for this clonotype. The chain carries TRBV4-1 and TRBJ2-2; D assignment may be TRBD1 or TRBD2 (5 bases each). V shed 0 bases and J shed 3 bases, with 17 bases lying between them. The CDR3 covers 18 residues. Germline V gene lookup returns CDR1 MGHRA and CDR2 YSYEKL. The CDR3 sequence is CASSQEGVRGADTGELFF. The CDR3 DNA is TGCGCCAGCAGCCAAGAGGGGGTTAGGGGCGCCGACACCGGGGAGCTGTTTTTT.

The chain uses TRBV5-1 and TRBJ2-2; the match to TRBD1 covers 7 bases. V lost 4 bases to trimming and J lost 1 base; unmatched junction nucleotides: 7. CDR3 length equals 16 residues. The V gene's germline CDR1 is SGHRS and CDR2 YFSETQ. The CDR3 region is CASSPLGQMNTGELFF. The CDR3 DNA is TGCGCCAGCAGCCCCTTGGGACAGATGAACACCGGGGAGCTGTTTTTT.

This clonotype was seen ten or more times. The chain employs TRBV20-1 and TRBJ2-3, with a tentative D call TRBD1 (6 bases). From germline, CDR1 is DFQATT and CDR2 SNEGSKA (reference sequence). Trimming took off 5 bases at V and 3 bases at J, with 15 bases between the two ends. The CDR3 has 14 residues. The CDR3 is CSAGTRQDTDTQYF. The CDR3 nucleotides read TGCAGTGCTGGAACCCGACAGGATACAGATACGCAGTATTTT.

The rearrangement uses TRBV7-2 and TRBJ2-5, with unresolved D. Germline CDR1 reads SGHTA; CDR2 reads FQGNSA. This CDR3 region has 14 residues. V dropped 3 bases and J dropped 5 bases, with 13 bases sitting between them. The CDR3 loop reads CASSFVGARETQYF. CDR3 DNA sequence: TGTGCCAGCAGCTTTGTAGGAGCGAGGGAGACCCAGTACTTC. Supplemented by reference TRBV7-2 and TRBJ2-5, the full variable domain reads GAGVSQSPSNKVTEKGKDVELRCDPISGHTALYWYRQSLGQGLEFLIYFQGNSAPDKSGLPSDRFSAERTGGSVSTLTIQRTQQEDSAVYLCASSFVGARETQYFGPGTRLLVL.

The chain links TRBV20-1 to TRBJ2-5, with 9 positions matching TRBD1. Germline V gene data show CDR1 as DFQATT and CDR2 as SNEGSKA (reference sequence). There are 13 residues in the CDR3. J gave up 5 bases and V 4 bases, and 5 bases lay outside the gene matches. The CDR3 region is CSAIPQGAETQYF. CDR3 DNA: TGCAGTGCTATTCCACAGGGGGCTGAGACCCAGTACTTC.

This clonotype was observed a few times. The CDR3 spells CASSQDSRSNQPQHF. The DNA of the CDR3 is TGCGCCAGCAGCCAAGATAGCCGTAGCAATCAGCCCCAGCATTTT. J is TRBJ1-5 and V is TRBV4-3; D gene ambiguous. Germline-derived CDR1 and CDR2 are LGHNA and YSLEER. Between the trimmed V and J ends, which lost 0 bases and 0 bases, there was a span of 6 bases. The CDR3 consists of 15 residues.

There are many counts of this clonotype. The chain has TRBV29-1 and TRBJ1-1; D gene uncertain. The V gene lost 0 bases and the J gene lost 1 base, with 6 bases spanning the gap. This CDR3 comprises 13 residues. Germline V gives CDR1 SQVTM, CDR2 ANQGSEA. As DNA, the CDR3 is TGCAGCGTTGAAGATCAACCGAACACTGAAGCTTTCTTT. This translates into CSVEDQPNTEAFF.

This clonotype was detected ten times or more. The chain links TRBV5-1 to TRBJ2-2; D ambiguous. The CDR3 covers 14 residues. The germline CDR1 and CDR2 sequences are SGHRS and YFSETQ. Trimming removed 3 bases from V and 2 bases from J, with 8 bases in between. The CDR3 spells CASSSGSNTGELFF. Written as DNA, the CDR3 is TGCGCCAGCAGCTCGGGTTCTAACACCGGGGAGCTGTTTTTT.

The gene calls are TRBV5-1 and TRBJ1-1, with 7 bases that match TRBD1. With V trimmed by 0 bases and J by 5 bases, 10 bases remained unmatched. The CDR3 loop spans 16 amino acids. The germline CDR1 and CDR2 sequences are SGHRS and YFSETQ. CDR3 coding DNA: TGCGCCAGCAGCTTGGTTGGTTCCAGGGGGGATACTGAAGCTTTCTTT. Its translation is CASSLVGSRGDTEAFF.

There are a few counts of this clonotype. The V call is TRBV15, the J call TRBJ1-3, with unresolved D. The length of the CDR3 is 13 residues. Germline CDR1 LNHNV, CDR2 YYDKDF (reference sequence). Deletions cut 2 bases from V and 6 bases from J, with 8 bases between. CDR3 amino acids: CATSRTRENTIYF. CDR3 nucleotides: TGTGCCACCAGCAGAACCCGCGAAAACACCATATATTTT.

The CDR3 DNA sequence: TGCAGTACTTTGAGGGGCCACTACAATGAGCAGTTCTTC. Translated: CSTLRGHYNEQFF. The gene calls are TRBV20-1 and TRBJ2-1; D is tentatively TRBD1 or TRBD2 (5 bases each). The CDR3 has 13 residues. CDR1 DFQATT and CDR2 SNEGSKA come from the germline V gene (reference sequence). Trimming pared 8 bases from V and 3 bases from J, leaving 14 bases between.

In its sample, this clonotype was seen many times. The V call is TRBV29-1, the J call TRBJ2-1, with 9 bases that match TRBD2. Germline V gene lookup returns CDR1 SQVTM and CDR2 ANQGSEA. V dropped 7 bases and J dropped 6; count of bases not matched to a gene: 7. This CDR3 comprises 13 residues. CDR3 residues: CSAGLAILNEQFF. In nucleotides, the CDR3 is TGCAGCGCCGGACTAGCGATCCTCAATGAGCAGTTCTTC.

This clonotype came up many times. The chain is built from TRBV3-1 and TRBJ1-3, with unresolved D. Germline V gene sequence: CDR1 LGHDT, CDR2 YNNKEL (reference sequence). The V end lost 4 bases, the J end lost 0 bases, and 16 bases lay between the germline ends. This CDR3 region has 17 residues. The CDR3 coding sequence is TGTGCCAGCAGCCCAACCGGGCACCAACGCTCTGGAAACACCATATATTTT. Its protein is CASSPTGHQRSGNTIYF.

The table lists this clonotype with a few counts. The genes are TRBV12-3 or TRBV12-4 and TRBJ2-5; D remains unclear. Trimming removed 4 bases from V and 5 bases from J, with 17 bases in between. The CDR3 totals 15 residues. The CDR3 sequence: CASSSLDPGRETQYF. The CDR3 DNA reads as TGTGCCAGCAGTTCCCTCGACCCGGGTAGGGAGACCCAGTACTTC.

This clonotype was counted many times. This chain joins TRBV29-1 and TRBJ2-3; D unclear. Germline V gives CDR1 SQVTM, CDR2 ANQGSEA. Trimming removed 8 bases from V and 4 bases from J, with 13 bases in between. This CDR3 contains 12 residues. CDR3 in DNA: TGCAGCTCGGGCCCGGGTTCAGATACGCAGTATTTT. The encoded protein is CSSGPGSDTQYF.

This clonotype has ten or more counts. The chain has TRBV28 and TRBJ2-5, with D uncertain. CDR3 length: 13 amino acids. V lost 8 bases and J lost 0, with 10 bases in between. CDR1 is MDHEN, CDR2 SYDVKM, per germline. The CDR3 bases are TGTGCCAGCGCCCCAGAGTACCAAGAGACCCAGTACTTC. It is translated as CASAPEYQETQYF.